Sequencing of this TCR beta chain was carried out in a study of blood T cell repertoires in COVID-19. Here immunoSEQ multiplex PCR was the method, and the copy in TCRdb shows in-frame clones only, minus some. This table has approximately 51,000 clones, under 95% appearing once. V lost 2 bases and J lost 1; bases outside the gene matches: 10. There are 18 residues in the CDR3. Germline V gives CDR1 MGHRA, CDR2 YSYEKL. This receptor was identified in an older man with active COVID-19. The chain employs TRBV4-1 and TRBJ2-1; the match to TRBD1 covers 8 bases. The specimen was peripheral blood. This chain's CDR3 is CASSQSHTGGRSYNEQFF. The CDR3 DNA reads TGCGCCAGCAGCCAATCCCATACAGGGGGTCGATCCTACAATGAGCAGTTCTTC.